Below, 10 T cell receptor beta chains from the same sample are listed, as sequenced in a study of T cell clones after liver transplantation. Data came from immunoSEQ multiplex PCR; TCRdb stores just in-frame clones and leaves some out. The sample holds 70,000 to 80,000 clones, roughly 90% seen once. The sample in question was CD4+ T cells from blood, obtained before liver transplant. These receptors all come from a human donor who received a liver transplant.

The CDR3 protein is CASSLGREDTGEIGQFF. The CDR3 DNA sequence: TGTGCCAGCAGCTTAGGTAGAGAGGACACGGGAGAGATCGGGCAGTTCTTC. This chain connects TRBV11-2 to TRBJ2-1; weak D call: TRBD2 (6 bases). V gave up 1 base and J gave up 12 bases, with 25 bases separating them. There are 17 residues in the CDR3. CDR1 and CDR2 from the germline V gene are SGHAT and FQNNGV.

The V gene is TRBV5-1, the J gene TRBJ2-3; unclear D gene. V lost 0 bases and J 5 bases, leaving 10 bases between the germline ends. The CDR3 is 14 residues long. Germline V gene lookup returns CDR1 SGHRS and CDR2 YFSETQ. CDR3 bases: TGCGCCAGCAGCTTGGATCGAAGTGGAGATACGCAGTATTTT. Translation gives CASSLDRSGDTQYF.

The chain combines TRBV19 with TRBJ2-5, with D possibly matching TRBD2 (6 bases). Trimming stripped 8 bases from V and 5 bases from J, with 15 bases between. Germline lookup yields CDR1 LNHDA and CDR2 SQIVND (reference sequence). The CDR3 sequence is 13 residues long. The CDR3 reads CASASAGRETQYF. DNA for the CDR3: TGTGCCAGTGCTAGCGCTGGTCGGGAGACCCAGTACTTC.

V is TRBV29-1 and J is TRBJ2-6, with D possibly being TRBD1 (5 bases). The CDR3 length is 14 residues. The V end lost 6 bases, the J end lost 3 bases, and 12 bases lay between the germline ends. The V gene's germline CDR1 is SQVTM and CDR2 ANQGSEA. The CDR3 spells CSVGTGFGANVLTF. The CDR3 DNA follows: TGCAGCGTCGGAACAGGTTTTGGGGCCAACGTCCTGACTTTC.

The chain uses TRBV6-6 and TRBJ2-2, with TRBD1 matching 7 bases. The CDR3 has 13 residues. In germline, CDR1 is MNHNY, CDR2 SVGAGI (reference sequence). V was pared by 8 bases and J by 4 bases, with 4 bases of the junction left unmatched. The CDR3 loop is CASSPGGTGELFF. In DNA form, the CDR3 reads TGTGCCAGCTCGCCAGGGGGCACCGGGGAGCTGTTTTTT.

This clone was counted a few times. The CDR3 loop reads CASSLLDSRAEAFF. Here the CDR3 DNA reads TGTGCCAGCAGCTTACTGGATTCTAGGGCTGAAGCTTTCTTT. V gene TRBV11-2 combines with J gene TRBJ1-1; D unclear. Germline CDR1 SGHAT, CDR2 FQNNGV. The CDR3 is made up of 14 amino acids. Trimming pared 2 bases from V and 6 bases from J, leaving 13 bases between.

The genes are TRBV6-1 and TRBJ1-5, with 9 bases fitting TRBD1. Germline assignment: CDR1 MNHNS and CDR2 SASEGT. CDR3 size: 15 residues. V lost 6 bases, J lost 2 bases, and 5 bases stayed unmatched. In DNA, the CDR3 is TGTGCCAGCAGCCCCCGGGACAGGGGCAATCAGCCCCAGCATTTT. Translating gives CASSPRDRGNQPQHF.

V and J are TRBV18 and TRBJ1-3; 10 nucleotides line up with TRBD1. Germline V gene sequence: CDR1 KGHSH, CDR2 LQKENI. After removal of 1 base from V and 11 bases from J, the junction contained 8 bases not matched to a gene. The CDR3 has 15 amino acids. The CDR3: CASSPRTGDRGAIYF. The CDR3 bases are TGTGCCAGCTCACCACGGACCGGGGACAGGGGTGCCATATATTTT.

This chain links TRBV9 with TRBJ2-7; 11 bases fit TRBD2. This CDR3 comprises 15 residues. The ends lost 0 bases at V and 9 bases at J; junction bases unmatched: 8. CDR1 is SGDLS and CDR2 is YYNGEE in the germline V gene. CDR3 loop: CASSVATSGTDRQYF. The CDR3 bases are TGTGCCAGCAGCGTAGCGACTAGCGGGACCGACCGGCAGTACTTC.

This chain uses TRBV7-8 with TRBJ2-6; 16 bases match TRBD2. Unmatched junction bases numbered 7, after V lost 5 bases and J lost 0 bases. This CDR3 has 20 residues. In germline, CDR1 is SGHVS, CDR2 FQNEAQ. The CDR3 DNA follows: TGTGCCAGCAGCACAAGGGGGACTAGCGGGAGGGCCTCTGGGGCCAACGTCCTGACTTTC. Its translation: CASSTRGTSGRASGANVLTF.